A selection of T cell receptor beta chains follows, all from one sample in a study of OX40 agonist ivuxolimab in advanced cancers. Using immunoSEQ multiplex PCR, the repertoire was profiled, and TCRdb retains in-frame clones only, with some absent. The repertoire has about 19,000 clones, 70% to 90% of them found once; the top ten carry 62%. Material: CD4+ or CD8+ T cells sorted from blood, obtained in a trial of the OX40 agonist ivuxolimab. The receptors originated from an adult with an advanced solid tumor such as melanoma, head and neck, liver or kidney cancer. Both conserved end residues are part of each CDR3. A D gene is named only where the DNA matches it firmly. Clone size is stated in some rows and not others, as once, few, many or a class when expanded.

>-|TRBV27|TRBD1|TRBJ2-7
TGTGCCAGCAGTTTATATCCCCAGGGACAGGGATTGCTCGACGAGCAGTACTTC
CASSLYPQGQGLLDEQYF
>-|TRBV5-8|-|TRBJ1-5
TGTGCCAGCAGCTTTAACCCCGAGAATCAGCCCCAGCATTTT
CASSFNPENQPQHF
>-|TRBV19|-|TRBJ2-1
TGTGCCAGTAGTAGCGGATACTACAATGAGCAGTTCTTC
CASSSGYYNEQFF
>-|TRBV4-1|-|TRBJ1-6
TGCGCCAGCAGCCCACAGGGTGCGGATAATTCACCCCTCCACTTT
CASSPQGADNSPLHF
>once|TRBV6-6|-|TRBJ2-1
TGTGCCAGCAGTCGTGACAATGAGCAGTTCTTC
CASSRDNEQFF
>once|TRBV2|-|TRBJ2-7
TGTGCCAGCAGTGAAGCCTTTAGCGGAGGGGGGTACGAGCAGTACTTC
CASSEAFSGGGYEQYF
>-|TRBV6-5|TRBD2|TRBJ2-7
TGTGCCAGCAGTTCCTGGGGACTAACAAACACCTACGAGCAGTACTTC
CASSSWGLTNTYEQYF
>once|TRBV5-1|TRBD2|TRBJ2-7
TGCGCCAGCAGCTTGGGTTCGGGAGGGCTTTACGAGCAGTACTTC
CASSLGSGGLYEQYF
>once|TRBV4-1|TRBD1|TRBJ2-7
TGCGCCAGCAGCCAAGATGCCCCGGGACAGTTTTCCTACGAGCAGTACTTC
CASSQDAPGQFSYEQYF
>once|TRBV2|TRBD1|TRBJ1-2
TGTGCCAGGGAGACAGGGCTTAACTATGGCTACACCTTC
CARETGLNYGYTF
>-|TRBV11-2|-|TRBJ2-1
TGTGCCAGCAGCTTTGGTCCATACTCCAATGAGCAGTTCTTC
CASSFGPYSNEQFF
>-|TRBV27|-|TRBJ2-5
TGTGCCAGCAGTTTTTTGGGGCAAGAGACCCAGTACTTC
CASSFLGQETQYF
>-|TRBV5-4|-|TRBJ1-1
TGTGCCAGCAGCTTGGGGACATCGAACACTGAAGCTTTCTTT
CASSLGTSNTEAFF
>-|TRBV19|-|TRBJ2-2
TGTGCCAGTAGCCCGTACTCGATCGACACCGGGGAGCTGTTTTTT
CASSPYSIDTGELFF
>-|TRBV28|TRBD1|TRBJ2-2
TGTGCCAGCTCGGCCCCAGGGGGAATCGGGGAGCTGTTTTTT
CASSAPGGIGELFF
>-|TRBV4-1|-|TRBJ2-5
TGCGCCAGCAGCCAAGAAGGAAGGGCCCAAGAGACCCAGTACTTC
CASSQEGRAQETQYF
>-|TRBV6-6|-|TRBJ1-4
TGTGCCAGCAGTTACCCGGACGCAACTAATGAAAAACTGTTTTTT
CASSYPDATNEKLFF
>-|TRBV27|TRBD2|TRBJ2-1
TGTGCCAGCAGTTTAATGCCCGGGACTAGCGGGAGTCAGTTCTTC
CASSLMPGTSGSQFF
>-|TRBV19|-|TRBJ2-1
TGTGCCAGTAGTATAGAGGGACACGGATACCAGTTCTTC
CASSIEGHGYQFF
>-|TRBV15|-|TRBJ2-7
TGTGCCACCAGCAGAGATCTTGGTAGCTACGAGCAGTACTTC
CATSRDLGSYEQYF
>-|TRBV27|TRBD2|TRBJ2-1
TGTGCCAGCAGTAGTCTAGCGGTGAGCTCCTACAATGAGCAGTTCTTC
CASSSLAVSSYNEQFF
>few|TRBV15|-|TRBJ1-1
TGTGCCACCAGCAGAGTTGGTTTGGGGAGGAACACTGAAGCTTTCTTT
CATSRVGLGRNTEAFF
>-|TRBV11-3|-|TRBJ2-5
TGTGCCAGCAGCTCTGGACAAGAGACCCAGTACTTC
CASSSGQETQYF